This T cell receptor (beta chain) is drawn from a study of cytomegalovirus exposure and HLA in healthy donors. Germline-derived CDR1 and CDR2 are SGHDT and YYEEEE. Trimming left V 6 bases short and J 0 bases short, with 15 bases between. This CDR3 region has 15 residues. Primers: 60 Vbeta forward and 13 Jbeta reverse. Sequenced by immunoSEQ multiplex PCR; TCRdb stores in-frame clones only, minus some. Among roughly 150,000 clones listed, around 77% were seen once. This clonotype was sampled from a man aged 35 to 55 in good health and CMV-seronegative. The sample was PBMCs. The V call is TRBV5-6, the J call TRBJ2-5; D is ambiguous. CDR3 nucleotides: TGTGCCAGCACCCCGCGAAATTGGTACCAAGAGACCCAGTACTTC. It specifies CASTPRNWYQETQYF.